What follows describes a single TCR beta chain. Antigen: not known. V lost 3 bases and J lost 0; bases outside the gene matches: 4. The CDR3 is made up of 15 amino acids. Germline V lookup: CDR1 SQVTM, CDR2 ANQGSEA. The data belong to a study of PD-L1 blockade in urothelial cancer. Study context: Timepoints chosen for blood analysis were 3 weeks (second dose) and 6 weeks after treatment start. Each blood sample yielded a median of about 150,000 T cells. Study findings and constraints: When pretreatment blood TCR clonality was below the median, it predicted better survival.

Profiling relied on immunoSEQ multiplex PCR, and the TCRdb table lists in-frame clones only, not all of them. This table has roughly 54,000 clones, around nine tenths appearing once. As for time point: pretreatment peripheral blood. All patients carried locally advanced or metastatic urothelial carcinoma. V gene TRBV29-1 combines with J gene TRBJ2-3; 9 bases are a match to TRBD2. The origin of this receptor is a woman in her sixties or seventies with urothelial cancer. Sequenced here: PBMCs, sampled around atezolizumab (anti-PD-L1) treatment. Written as DNA, the CDR3 is TGCAGCGTTGAGGGCGGGAGGGCTAGCACAGATACGCAGTATTTT. It specifies CSVEGGRASTDTQYF.